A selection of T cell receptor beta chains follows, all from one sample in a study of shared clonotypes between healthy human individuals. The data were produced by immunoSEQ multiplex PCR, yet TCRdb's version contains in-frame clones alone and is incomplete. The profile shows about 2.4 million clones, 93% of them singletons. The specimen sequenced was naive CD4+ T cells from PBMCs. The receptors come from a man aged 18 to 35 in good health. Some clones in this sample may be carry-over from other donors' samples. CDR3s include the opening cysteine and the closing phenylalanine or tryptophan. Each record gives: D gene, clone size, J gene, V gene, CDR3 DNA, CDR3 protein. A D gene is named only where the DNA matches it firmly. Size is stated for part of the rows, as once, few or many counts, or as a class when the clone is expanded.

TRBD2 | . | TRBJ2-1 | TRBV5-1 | TGCGCCAGCAGCTTGGCCCTAGCGGGTATCAATGAGCAGTTCTTC | CASSLALAGINEQFF
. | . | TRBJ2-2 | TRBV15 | TGTGCCACCAGCAGGGAGGGGATTGGCACCGGGGAGCTGTTTTTT | CATSREGIGTGELFF
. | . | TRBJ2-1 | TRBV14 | TGTGCCAGCAGCCAAGGGCCGGGACCCCCATCCAATGAGCAGTTCTTC | CASSQGPGPPSNEQFF
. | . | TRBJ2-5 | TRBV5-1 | TGCGCCAGCAGCTTGAACCCCGCGGCGGCAGTGGAGACCCAGTACTTC | CASSLNPAAAVETQYF
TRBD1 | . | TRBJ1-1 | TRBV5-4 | TGTGCCAGCAGCTCACAGGGGAATGAAGCTTTCTTT | CASSSQGNEAFF
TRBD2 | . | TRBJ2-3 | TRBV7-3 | TGTGCCAGCAGCCAACAGTTGGGACTAGCGGGGACCTACACAGATACGCAGTATTTT | CASSQQLGLAGTYTDTQYF
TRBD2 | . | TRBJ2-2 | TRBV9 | TGTGCCAGCAGCGCAACTAGCGGGAGGGTCTCCGGGGAGCTGTTTTTT | CASSATSGRVSGELFF
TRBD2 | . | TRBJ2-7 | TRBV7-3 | TGTGCCAGCAGCTTAGCTCCGGGAGGCTTTTACGAGCAGTACTTC | CASSLAPGGFYEQYF
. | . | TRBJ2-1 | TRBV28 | TGTGCCAGCAGTTCCCGCTTTTTACTCGGCTCCTACAATGAGCAGTTCTTC | CASSSRFLLGSYNEQFF
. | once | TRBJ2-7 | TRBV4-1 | TGCGCCAGCAGCCCCACCCCCGGGACCAGCGACCGCGAGCAGTACTTC | CASSPTPGTSDREQYF
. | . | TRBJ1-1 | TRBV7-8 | TGTGCCAGCAGCTTAAGAGAGGGGAACACTGAAGCTTTCTTT | CASSLREGNTEAFF
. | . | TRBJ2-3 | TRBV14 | TGTGCCAGCAGCACCCGAGGCGCAAGCCACACAGATACGCAGTATTTT | CASSTRGASHTDTQYF
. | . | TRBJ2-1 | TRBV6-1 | TGTGCCAGCAGTGGAGGGCTCCCCTCCTACAATGAGCAGTTCTTC | CASSGGLPSYNEQFF
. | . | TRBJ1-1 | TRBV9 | TGTGCCAGCAGCGTAGCTCCGGCGGAGAACACTGAAGCTTTCTTT | CASSVAPAENTEAFF
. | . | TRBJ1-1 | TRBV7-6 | TGTGCCAGCAGCCCAAGACAGAACACTGAAGCTTTCTTT | CASSPRQNTEAFF
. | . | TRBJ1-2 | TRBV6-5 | TGTGCCAGCAGTTACAGGTTGAGCTATGGCTACACCTTC | CASSYRLSYGYTF
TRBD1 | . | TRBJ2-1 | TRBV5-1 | TGCGCCAGCGGGGGACAGGGGAGCTCCTACAATGAGCAGTTCTTC | CASGGQGSSYNEQFF
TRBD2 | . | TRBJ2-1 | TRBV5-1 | TGCGCCAGCAGCTTTAGCGGGATCATCTCCTACAATGAGCAGTTCTTC | CASSFSGIISYNEQFF
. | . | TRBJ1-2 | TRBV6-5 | TGTGCCAGCAGTTACAAGTTAGGGGAGCACAACTATGGCTACACCTTC | CASSYKLGEHNYGYTF
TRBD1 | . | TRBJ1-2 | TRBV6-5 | TGTGCCAGCAGTCTAGATGGGACAGGGAACTATGGCTACACCTTC | CASSLDGTGNYGYTF
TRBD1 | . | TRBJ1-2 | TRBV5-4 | TGTGCCAGCAGCTGGCAGGGACAGGGAGGCGGCTACACCTTC | CASSWQGQGGGYTF
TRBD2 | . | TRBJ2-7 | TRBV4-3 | TGCGCCAGCAGCCAAGACACTCCAGCGGGAGCGAATGCCTACGAGCAGTACTTC | CASSQDTPAGANAYEQYF
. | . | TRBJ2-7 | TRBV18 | TGTGCCAGCTCAACCCCGGCAGGGCCCTACGAGCAGTACTTC | CASSTPAGPYEQYF
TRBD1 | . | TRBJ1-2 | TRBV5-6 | TGTGCCAGCAGCCTCGCGGGACAGGGGGCGCGGGGCTACACCTTC | CASSLAGQGARGYTF